This TCR beta chain was found in a study of T cell responses to AZD1222 COVID-19 vaccine (dated by TCRdb to the early 2020s). About the study as a whole: AZD1222 recipients given second doses at about 4 weeks or at about 12 weeks were pooled, since spike-specific TCR depth and breadth were not found to differ between the two schedules. TCR sequencing was performed for roughly 250 trial participants, of whom some 200 were given two doses of AZD1222 and some 26 were given two doses of MenACWY control vaccine. Trial participants were enrolled by age into 18-55, 56-69 and 70-plus year subgroups, with 148, 28 and 57 TCR-sequenced participants respectively. Broad study findings and their caveats: The 56-69-year group was small, and its depth increase did not reach significance, likely because of low power. No day 14 peak-response samples were available, so repertoires were characterized only after the peak T cell response. After two AZD1222 doses, both the breadth and the depth of spike-specific TCRs were significantly higher than at day 0 and than in MenACWY recipients. Reportedly, almost half of the unique spike-specific TCRs recognized epitopes lying outside the regions that are mutated in the B.1.351 and B.1.1.7 variants. Participants were mostly white British, with more females than males. The authors suggested clonal diversity may have been underestimated. Conclusions about previously exposed vaccinees are limited, since just five or six AZD1222 recipients were seropositive for SARS-CoV-2 at baseline. The whole spike protein was spanned by vaccine-associated CD4 TCRs, and dominant responses were seen in regions 160-218 and 743-854.

About this clone itself: This receptor's antigen is unknown. Base qualities were left out, and no much larger clone turns up one base away.

In the germline V gene (reference sequence), CDR1 corresponds to GTSNPN and CDR2 to SVGIG. CDR3 length: 15 amino acids, cysteine to phenylalanine. The entry retains the CDR3 DNA only, 45 bases that are in frame from base 1. Trimming accounts for 3 bases at V and 6 bases at J, while the number of junction bases matched to no gene is 12. Explained via the paper, the time point label denotes: baseline before first vaccination. Vaccinee samples were obtained from the UK trials COV001 and COV002, which included a single-blind randomized controlled phase 2/3 trial of AZD1222 (ChAdOx1 nCoV-19) in healthy adults. For TCRbeta chain sequencing, PBMC samples were collected from trial participants at day 0 and at day 28 after the second dose. The CDR3 regions of human TCRbeta chains were analyzed by immunosequencing. From the authors' description of their analysis: Repertoire TCRs were matched against a reference library of SARS-CoV-2-specific TCRs generated with the MIRA antigen-specificity platform. Breadth meant the fraction of unique TCRs that were SARS-CoV-2-associated, whereas depth meant the fraction of total T cells that were SARS-CoV-2-associated. Each spike-specific TCR was assigned to its reactive spike region and to a CD4 or CD8 class using the MIRA data. Log10-transformed breadth and depth values were compared by one-way ANOVA with Sidak's multiple comparisons tests. Entries here come from immuneACCESS through TCRdb and include only in-frame sequences with V and J called. Some clones fail to appear in such tables; in the studies checked, an unresolved V gene covers under half of the shortfall, and the cause of the remainder is unknown. That table is the source of V, J and clone size, and D and trimming were worked out from the DNA. Recorded for this sample are some 130,000 clones; more than 85% of them occurred a single time. 2.4% of the sample belongs to the ten largest clones.

This receptor was identified in an adult in good health. The input for sequencing was peripheral blood, taken on day 0 of AZD1222 vaccination. In this chain, TRBV30 is recombined with TRBJ1-1; TRBD1 agrees with 8 junctional bases. The nucleotide sequence is given as TGTGCCTGGAGCCTCGGGGGACAGGCTATGGCTGAAGCTTTCTTT. This yields the protein CAWSLGGQAMAEAFF.